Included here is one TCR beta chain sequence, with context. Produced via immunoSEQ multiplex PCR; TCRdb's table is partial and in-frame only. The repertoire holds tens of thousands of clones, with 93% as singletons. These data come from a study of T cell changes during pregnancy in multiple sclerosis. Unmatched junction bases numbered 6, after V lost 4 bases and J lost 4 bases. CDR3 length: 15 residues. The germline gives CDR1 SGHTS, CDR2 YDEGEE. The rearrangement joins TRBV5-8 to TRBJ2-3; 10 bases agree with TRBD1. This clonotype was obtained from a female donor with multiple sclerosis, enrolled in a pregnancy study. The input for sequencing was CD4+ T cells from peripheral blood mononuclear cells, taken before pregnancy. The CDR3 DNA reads TGTGCCAGCAGCCCCCTCGGGACAGGGGCAGATACGCAGTATTTT. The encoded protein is CASSPLGTGADTQYF.